Below, 6 T cell receptor beta chains from the same sample are listed, as sequenced in a study of response to subunit inactivated influenza vaccine. TCRdb re-called the RT-PCR reads with MiXCR, one entry per CDR3 protein. The data show fewer than 650,000 distinct CDR3 sequences, over 10% seen once. Material: PBMCs from blood, obtained roughly 46 days after vaccination. The receptors originated from a man in his fifties who received an inactivated influenza vaccine.

This clonotype has ten or more counts. This CDR3 is CSVDWAGGPYEQYF. The CDR3, as DNA: TGCAGCGTTGATTGGGCAGGGGGCCCCTACGAGCAGTACTTC. The chain uses TRBV29-1 and TRBJ2-7; TRBD1 aligns across 8 bases. CDR3 length: 14 residues. Germline trimming cut 3 bases from V and 2 bases from J; bases unmatched to any gene: 6. Germline CDR1 reads SQVTM; CDR2 reads ANQGSEA.

The rearrangement uses TRBV5-1 and TRBJ2-2; D is unresolved. The ends were cut back, 4 bases at V and 0 bases at J, with 13 bases in the middle. From germline, CDR1 is SGHRS and CDR2 YFSETQ. The CDR3 contains 16 residues. The CDR3 is CASSPRLLANTGELFF. The DNA of the CDR3 is TGCGCCAGCAGCCCACGACTGCTAGCGAACACCGGGGAGCTGTTTTTT.

There are a few counts of this clonotype. The V and J genes are TRBV4-3 and TRBJ1-3; a possible D gene is TRBD1 (5 bases). The CDR3 has 16 residues. V was trimmed by 2 bases and J by 0 bases, leaving 11 bases between them. Looked up from germline, CDR1 is LGHNA and CDR2 is YSLEER. The CDR3 spells CASSQRDGYSGNTIYF. In DNA form, the CDR3 reads TGCGCCAGCAGCCAACGGGACGGCTACTCTGGAAACACCATATATTTT.

This chain links TRBV7-2 with TRBJ1-5; the D is unclear. CDR3 length equals 16 residues. The V end lost 5 bases, the J end lost 0 bases, and 14 bases lay between the germline ends. The germline CDR1 and CDR2 sequences are SGHTA and FQGNSA. The CDR3 loop is CASSRLRGFSNQPQHF. The CDR3 coding sequence is TGTGCCAGCAGCCGCTTACGGGGATTTAGCAATCAGCCCCAGCATTTT.

This clonotype was counted many times. The V gene is TRBV5-6, the J gene TRBJ2-2; D gene ambiguous. The germline V gene has CDR1 SGHDT and CDR2 YYEEEE. The V end lost 1 base, the J end lost 2 bases, and 12 bases lay between the germline ends. The CDR3 loop spans 16 amino acids. CDR3 bases: TGTGCCAGCAGCTTGTCCGGGTTACAAAACACCGGGGAGCTGTTTTTT. This encodes CASSLSGLQNTGELFF.

The rearrangement joins TRBV7-2 to TRBJ2-1; no reliable D call. Germline V lookup: CDR1 SGHTA, CDR2 FQGNSA. Between the trimmed V and J ends, which lost 5 bases and 3 bases, there was a span of 14 bases. CDR3 size: 15 residues. The CDR3 nucleotides are TGTGCCAGCAGCACCCGCCTGGGCAGCTACAATGAGCAGTTCTTC. Translating gives CASSTRLGSYNEQFF.